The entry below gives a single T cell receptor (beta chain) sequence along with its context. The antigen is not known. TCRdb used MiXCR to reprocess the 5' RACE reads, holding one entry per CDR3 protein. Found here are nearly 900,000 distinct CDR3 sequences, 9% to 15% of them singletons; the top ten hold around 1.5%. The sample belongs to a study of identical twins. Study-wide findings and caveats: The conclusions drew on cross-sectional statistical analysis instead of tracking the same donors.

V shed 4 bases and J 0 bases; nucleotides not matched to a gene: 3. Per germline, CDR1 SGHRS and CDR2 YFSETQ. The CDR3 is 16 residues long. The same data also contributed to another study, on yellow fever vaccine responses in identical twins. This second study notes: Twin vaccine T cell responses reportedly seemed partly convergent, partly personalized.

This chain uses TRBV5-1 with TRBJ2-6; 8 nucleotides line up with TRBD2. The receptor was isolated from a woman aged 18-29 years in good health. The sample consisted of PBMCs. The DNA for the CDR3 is TGCGCCAGCAGCCGGGGGGGGATCTCTGGGGCCAACGTCCTGACTTTC. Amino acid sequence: CASSRGGISGANVLTF.